These 20 T cell receptor beta chains were all obtained from the same sample, sequenced in a study of response to subunit inactivated influenza vaccine. TCRdb passed the RT-PCR reads through MiXCR, listing each CDR3 protein once. The repertoire holds 300,000 to 350,000 distinct CDR3 sequences, around a fifth seen once, with about 9.4% in the top ten. Sequencing used PBMCs from blood, obtained less than 22 months after vaccination. Every receptor here comes from a man between 50 and 75 years old who received an inactivated influenza vaccine.

This rearrangement joins TRBV28 to TRBJ1-5; 7 bases agree with TRBD1. This CDR3 region has 13 residues. Germline CDR1 and CDR2: MDHEN and SYDVKM. V shed 7 bases and J 9 bases; nucleotides not matched to a gene: 9. CDR3 sequence (DNA): TGTGCCAGCACCTTTCAGGGGGGTGGGCCCCAGCATTTT. Translating gives CASTFQGGGPQHF.

J is TRBJ2-7 and V is TRBV6-2 or TRBV6-3, with 12 bases that match TRBD2. The trim removed 7 bases at V and 0 bases at J, leaving 10 bases unmatched. Germline CDR1 MNHEY, CDR2 SVGEGT. The CDR3 spans 17 residues. DNA of the CDR3: TGTGCCAGCACAAAGAATCTAGCGGGAGGGTTCTCCTACGAGCAGTACTTC. Translating gives CASTKNLAGGFSYEQYF.

This clonotype was observed a handful of times. The rearrangement uses TRBV6-5 and TRBJ1-1, with 7 bases that match TRBD1. Germline V gene data show CDR1 as MNHEY and CDR2 as SVGAGI. The CDR3 consists of 12 residues. J was trimmed by 4 bases and V by 9 bases; bases with no gene match: 5. Written as DNA, the CDR3 is TGTGCCAGTCAGACAGGGAGCACTGAAGCTTTCTTT. Amino acid sequence: CASQTGSTEAFF.

This clonotype occurred many times. The V call is TRBV5-1, the J call TRBJ2-1; D gene unclear. The germline V and J ends were trimmed by 1 base and 4 bases, with 9 bases remaining between them. The CDR3 is made up of 14 amino acids. The germline V gene has CDR1 SGHRS and CDR2 YFSETQ. The CDR3: CASSLNVGYNEQFF. CDR3 nucleotides: TGCGCCAGCAGCTTGAACGTAGGGTACAATGAGCAGTTCTTC.

This clonotype was picked up a small number of times. V and J are TRBV29-1 and TRBJ1-2; 7 bases match TRBD1. Germline V gene sequence: CDR1 SQVTM, CDR2 ANQGSEA. The J segment lost 8 bases and the V segment lost 2 bases, leaving 8 bases of the junction unmatched. The CDR3 loop spans 13 amino acids. CDR3 sequence reads: CSVESQTGTGYTF. The DNA for the CDR3 is TGCAGCGTTGAATCGCAGACAGGGACAGGCTACACCTTC.

This clonotype showed up many times. The chain recombines TRBV6-1 with TRBJ1-2; D unresolved. The CDR3 runs 11 residues. The V and J ends lost 6 bases and 8 bases respectively, with 10 bases between them. Germline V gives CDR1 MNHNS, CDR2 SASEGT. DNA of the CDR3: TGTGCCAGCAGCGGACTGGGAGGCTACACCTTC. It yields the protein CASSGLGGYTF.

This chain uses TRBV4-1 with TRBJ2-5; the D is unclear. V was trimmed by 5 bases and J by 2 bases, leaving 9 bases between them. CDR1 is MGHRA, CDR2 YSYEKL, per germline. CDR3 length: 13 amino acids. CDR3 DNA: TGCGCCAGCAGCAAGATTGTACAAGAGACCCAGTACTTC. Its translation is CASSKIVQETQYF.

This chain uses TRBV7-2 with TRBJ2-1, with D uncertain. The germline V gene has CDR1 SGHTA and CDR2 FQGNSA. The ends were cut back, 2 bases at V and 6 bases at J, with 8 bases in the middle. The CDR3 contains 13 residues. The CDR3 sequence is CASSLSPTNEQFF. In DNA, the CDR3 is TGTGCCAGCAGCTTATCCCCGACCAATGAGCAGTTCTTC.

The chain employs TRBV20-1 and TRBJ1-5, with a tentative D call TRBD1 (6 bases). Germline CDR1 and CDR2: DFQATT and SNEGSKA (reference sequence). V lost 5 bases, J lost 5 bases, and 16 bases lay in between. CDR3 length equals 14 residues. The CDR3 here is CSARGTLRDQPQHF. The CDR3 coding sequence is TGCAGTGCTCGAGGGACACTGAGGGATCAGCCCCAGCATTTT.

The rearrangement joins TRBV20-1 to TRBJ1-2; D remains ambiguous. CDR1 is DFQATT and CDR2 is SNEGSKA in the germline V gene (reference sequence). This CDR3 spans 12 amino acids. V lost 3 bases and J lost 4, with 9 bases in between. The CDR3 nucleotides are TGCAGTGCTAGCAAGGTATCCTATGGCTACACCTTC. Residues: CSASKVSYGYTF.

The chain links TRBV19 to TRBJ2-7; no definite D call. This CDR3 spans 14 amino acids. Germline CDR1 and CDR2: LNHDA and SQIVND (reference sequence). V shed 8 bases and J shed 4 bases, with 18 bases lying between them. The CDR3, as DNA: TGTGCCAGTTCACGTGAAGGCGGATTTTACGAGCAGTACTTC. Residues: CASSREGGFYEQYF. The variable domain in full, completed from reference TRBV19 and TRBJ2-7, reads DGGITQSPKYLFRKEGQNVTLSCEQNLNHDAMYWYRQDPGQGLRLIYYSQIVNDFQKGDIAEGYSVSREKKESFPLTVTSAQKNPTAFYLCASSREGGFYEQYFGPGTRLTVT.

The rearrangement links TRBV4-3 to TRBJ2-1; D gene ambiguous. Germline V gene data show CDR1 as LGHNA and CDR2 as YSLEER. V lost 0 bases to trimming and J lost 7 bases, with 4 bases between them. There are 12 residues in the CDR3. The CDR3 reads CASSQDWNEQFF. CDR3 nucleotides: TGCGCCAGCAGCCAAGATTGGAATGAGCAGTTCTTC.

This chain connects TRBV2 to TRBJ2-7; D remains ambiguous. The germline V gene has CDR1 SNHLY and CDR2 FYNNEI. This CDR3 contains 12 residues. V gave up 7 bases and J gave up 6 bases, with 13 bases separating them. The CDR3 DNA sequence: TGTGCCAGCACCACGTTGGCCGCCGAGCAGTACTTC. Translation: CASTTLAAEQYF.

The chain couples TRBV6-2 or TRBV6-3 to TRBJ2-1; TRBD2 aligns across 11 bases. The germline V gene encodes CDR1 MNHEY and CDR2 SVGEGT. CDR3 size: 15 residues. V shed 6 bases, J shed 4 bases, and the junction held 5 bases outside the gene matches. DNA for the CDR3: TGTGCCAGCAGATTAGCGGGAGGGCAATACAATGAGCAGTTCTTC. Protein sequence: CASRLAGGQYNEQFF.

The V and J genes are TRBV12-3 or TRBV12-4 and TRBJ2-7; D could derive from TRBD1 or TRBD2 (5 bases each). Trimming shortened V by 5 bases and J by 4 bases, and 12 bases separated the two germline ends. The CDR3 totals 13 residues. CDR3 amino acids: CASSGTYDYEQYF. Here the CDR3 DNA reads TGTGCCAGCAGTGGGACGTACGATTACGAGCAGTACTTC.

This clonotype was counted only a few times. The chain joins TRBV5-1 to TRBJ2-7; D possibly corresponds to TRBD1 (6 bases). The CDR3 has 14 residues. Germline CDR1 SGHRS, CDR2 YFSETQ. Trimming removed 4 bases from V and 2 bases from J, with 13 bases in between. This chain's CDR3 is CASSTAGTTYEQYF. In nucleotides, the CDR3 is TGCGCCAGCAGCACCGCCGGGACAACCTACGAGCAGTACTTC. Full variable domain (remainder filled in from reference TRBV5-1 and TRBJ2-7): KAGVTQTPRYLIKTRGQQVTLSCSPISGHRSVSWYQQTPGQGLQFLFEYFSETQRNKGNFPGRFSGRQFSNSRSEMNVSTLELGDSALYLCASSTAGTTYEQYFGPGTRLTVT.

This clonotype was recorded many times. V and J are TRBV11-1 and TRBJ2-2, with a tentative D call TRBD1 (6 bases). Trimming took 5 bases from V and 0 from J, leaving 13 bases between them. The CDR3 is made up of 16 amino acids. Germline loops: CDR1 SGHAT, CDR2 FQDESV (reference sequence). CDR3 coding DNA: TGTGCCAGCAGCCCCCTCAGGGGCGCGAACACCGGGGAGCTGTTTTTT. Translated, it gives CASSPLRGANTGELFF. The full variable domain, in which reference TRBV11-1 and TRBJ2-2 provide the parts outside the CDR3, is EAEVAQSPRYKITEKSQAVAFWCDPISGHATLYWYRQILGQGPELLVQFQDESVVDDSQLPKDRFSAERLKGVDSTLKIQPAELGDSAMYLCASSPLRGANTGELFFGEGSRLTVL.

This clonotype was counted ten times or more. The chain couples TRBV20-1 to TRBJ1-5; possible D gene TRBD1, 6 bases. CDR1 and CDR2 from the germline V gene are DFQATT and SNEGSKA (reference sequence). Trimming removed 3 bases from V and 1 base from J, with 16 bases in between. This CDR3 is 16 amino acids long. In DNA form, the CDR3 reads TGCAGTGCTAGGGGGGGCGTCCGAGCGAGCAATCAGCCCCAGCATTTT. It codes for CSARGGVRASNQPQHF.

This clonotype has only a few counts. The chain uses TRBV9 and TRBJ1-4; 8 nucleotides line up with TRBD1. The CDR3 covers 16 residues. The trim removed 4 bases at V and 1 base at J, leaving 6 bases unmatched. Germline V lookup: CDR1 SGDLS, CDR2 YYNGEE. CDR3 nucleotides: TGTGCCAGCAGCCCCGGGACAGGCCGAACTAATGAAAAACTGTTTTTT. Translating gives CASSPGTGRTNEKLFF.

The chain recombines TRBV5-1 with TRBJ2-3, with 7 bases aligning to TRBD1. The junction had 10 bases not matched to a gene; V was cut back by 0 bases and J by 9 bases. This CDR3 has 15 residues. The V gene's germline CDR1 is SGHRS and CDR2 YFSETQ. The CDR3 protein is CASSLGQGPTQTQYF. The CDR3 DNA sequence: TGCGCCAGCAGCTTGGGACAGGGCCCAACCCAAACGCAGTATTTT.